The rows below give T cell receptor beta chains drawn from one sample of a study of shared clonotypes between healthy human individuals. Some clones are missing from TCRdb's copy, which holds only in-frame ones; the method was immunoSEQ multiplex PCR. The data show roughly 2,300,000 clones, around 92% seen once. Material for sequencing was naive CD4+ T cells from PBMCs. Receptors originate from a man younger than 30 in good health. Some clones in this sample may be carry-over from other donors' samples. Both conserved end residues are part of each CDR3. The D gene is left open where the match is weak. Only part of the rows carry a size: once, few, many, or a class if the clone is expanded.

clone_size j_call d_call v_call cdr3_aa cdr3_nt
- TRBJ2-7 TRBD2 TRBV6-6 CASSYRLAGAPYEQYF TGTGCCAGCAGTTATCGCCTAGCGGGAGCCCCCTACGAGCAGTACTTC
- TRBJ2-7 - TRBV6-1 CASTRDTPYEQYF TGTGCCAGCACCCGGGACACACCCTACGAGCAGTACTTC
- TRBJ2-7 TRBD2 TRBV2 CASRAGGLNEQYF TGTGCCAGCCGGGCGGGAGGGCTGAACGAGCAGTACTTC
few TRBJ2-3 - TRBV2 CASSGLADTQYF TGTGCCAGCAGTGGTTTGGCAGATACGCAGTATTTT
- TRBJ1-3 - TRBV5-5 CASSLEGFSGNTIYF TGTGCCAGCAGCTTAGAAGGGTTCTCTGGAAACACCATATATTTT
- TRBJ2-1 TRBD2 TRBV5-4 CASRPGTSGYNEQFF TGTGCCAGCAGGCCCGGGACTAGCGGATACAATGAGCAGTTCTTC
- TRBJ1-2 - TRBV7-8 CASSPDSYDDGYTF TGTGCCAGCAGTCCGGACAGCTATGATGATGGCTACACCTTC
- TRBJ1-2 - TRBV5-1 CASGSRGDYGYTF TGCGCCAGCGGCTCTCGTGGCGACTATGGCTACACCTTC
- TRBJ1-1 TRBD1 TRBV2 CASSVEGGAYEAFF TGTGCCAGCAGTGTGGAAGGGGGCGCGTATGAAGCTTTCTTT
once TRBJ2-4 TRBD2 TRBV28 CASSLSKLGRGVAKNIQYF TGTGCCAGCAGTTTATCAAAACTAGGGAGGGGAGTTGCCAAAAACATTCAGTACTTC
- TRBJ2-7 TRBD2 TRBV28 CASGTSANYEQYF TGTGCCAGCGGGACTAGCGCCAACTACGAGCAGTACTTC
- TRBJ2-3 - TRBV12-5 CASGPSTDTQYF TGTGCTAGTGGTCCCAGCACAGATACGCAGTATTTT
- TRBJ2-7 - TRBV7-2 CASSLVSGRNYPNEQYF TGTGCCAGCAGCTTAGTTTCGGGCAGAAACTACCCCAACGAGCAGTACTTC
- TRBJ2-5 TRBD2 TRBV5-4 CASSLARASGGIQETQYF TGTGCCAGCAGCTTGGCAAGGGCTAGCGGAGGGATCCAAGAGACCCAGTACTTC
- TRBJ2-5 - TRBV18 CASSLRVQETQYF TGTGCCAGCTCACTAAGGGTTCAAGAGACCCAGTACTTC
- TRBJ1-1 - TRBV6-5 CASWDIANTEAFF TGTGCCAGCTGGGACATCGCAAACACTGAAGCTTTCTTT
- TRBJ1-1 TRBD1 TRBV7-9 CASSLTGSGAFF TGTGCCAGCAGCTTGACAGGGTCGGGAGCTTTCTTT
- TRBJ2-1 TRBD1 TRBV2 CASRRDRLSYNEQFF TGTGCCAGCAGGCGGGACAGGCTCTCCTACAATGAGCAGTTCTTC
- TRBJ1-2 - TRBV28 CASRTSGVGGYTF TGTGCCAGCAGGACGTCGGGGGTAGGTGGCTACACCTTC
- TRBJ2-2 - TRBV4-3 CASSQAGGAGTGELFF TGCGCCAGCAGCCAAGCGGGGGGCGCGGGCACCGGGGAGCTGTTTTTT
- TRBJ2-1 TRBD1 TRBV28 CASSSQGARNEQFF TGTGCCAGCAGTTCCCAGGGGGCGCGAAATGAGCAGTTCTTC
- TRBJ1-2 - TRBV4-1 CASSQPGTSIWGYTF TGCGCCAGCAGCCAACCCGGGACCTCCATCTGGGGCTACACCTTC
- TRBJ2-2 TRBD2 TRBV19 CASTLTSGITGELFF TGTGCCAGTACCCTGACTAGCGGGATCACCGGGGAGCTGTTTTTT
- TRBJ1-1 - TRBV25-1 CASSEFGQMNTEAFF TGTGCCAGCAGTGAATTCGGCCAGATGAACACTGAAGCTTTCTTT
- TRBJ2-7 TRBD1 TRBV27 CASSSSRTGEYF TGTGCCAGCAGTTCCTCTCGGACAGGGGAGTACTTC
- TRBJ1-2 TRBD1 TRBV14 CASSLYRTGSNYGYTF TGTGCCAGCAGCCTTTATCGGACAGGCTCTAACTATGGCTACACCTTC